Listed here is a single T cell receptor (beta chain). The sample contains more than one DNA sequence encoding this CDR3. The data belong to a study of blood T cell repertoires in COVID-19. Study at large: Spain, Italy and the United States supplied samples that represented acute and convalescent COVID-19. Sample material is recorded as cDNA or gDNA derived from T cells, B-cell-depleted T cells, or PBMCs.

CDR1 is MNHEY, CDR2 SVGAGI, per germline. The CDR3 is made up of 13 amino acids. V shed 6 bases and J shed 2 bases, with 11 bases lying between them. The authors' processing: Using reference gene primer amplification, nucleated cell counts were estimated. Assay used: immunoSEQ multiplex PCR; TCRdb lists only in-frame clones, some missing. That table is the source of V, J and clone size, and D and trimming were worked out from the DNA. The sample has 400,000 to 550,000 clones, around 89% seen once. The V gene is TRBV6-5, the J gene TRBJ2-7; possibly TRBD2 for D (5 bases). This receptor was obtained from a woman in her twenties or thirties with acute or convalescent COVID-19. Sample: peripheral blood. CDR3 protein: CASSRTGTYEQYF. Written as DNA, the CDR3 is TGTGCCAGCAGCCGGACGGGGACCTACGAGCAGTACTTC.